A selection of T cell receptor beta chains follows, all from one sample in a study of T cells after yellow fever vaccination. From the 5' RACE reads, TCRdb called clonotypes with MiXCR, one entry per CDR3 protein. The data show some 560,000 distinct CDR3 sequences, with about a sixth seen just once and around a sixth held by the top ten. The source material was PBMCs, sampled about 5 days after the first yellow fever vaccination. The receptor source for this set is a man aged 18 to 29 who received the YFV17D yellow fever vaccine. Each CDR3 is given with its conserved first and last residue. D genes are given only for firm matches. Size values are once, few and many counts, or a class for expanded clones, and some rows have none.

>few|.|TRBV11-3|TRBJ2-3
CASRDSLTSTDTQYF
TGTGCCAGCAGGGACAGCCTTACTAGCACAGATACGCAGTATTTT
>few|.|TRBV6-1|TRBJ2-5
CASRTLLGQETQYF
TGTGCCAGCAGGACGCTACTAGGGCAAGAGACCCAGTACTTC
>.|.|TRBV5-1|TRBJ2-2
CASSLRSGGELFF
TGCGCCAGCAGCTTGAGGTCGGGCGGGGAGCTGTTTTTT
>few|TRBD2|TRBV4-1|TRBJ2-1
CASSPLLAVSYNEQFF
TGCGCCAGCAGCCCACTACTAGCGGTCTCCTACAATGAGCAGTTCTTC
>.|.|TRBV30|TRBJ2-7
CAWSLMGGLSSYEQYF
TGTGCCTGGAGTCTGATGGGGGGACTGAGCTCCTACGAGCAGTACTTC
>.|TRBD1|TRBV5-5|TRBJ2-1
CASSFRTGVYNEQFF
TGTGCCAGCAGCTTTCGGACAGGGGTTTACAATGAGCAGTTCTTC
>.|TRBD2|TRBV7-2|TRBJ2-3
CASSSSGGPDTQYF
TGTGCCAGCAGCTCTAGCGGGGGGCCCGATACGCAGTATTTT
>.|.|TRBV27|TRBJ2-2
CASSLLAGVTGELFF
TGTGCCAGCAGTTTATTGGCAGGGGTCACCGGGGAGCTGTTTTTT
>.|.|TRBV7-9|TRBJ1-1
CASSPQPSAEAFF
TGTGCCAGCAGCCCCCAACCAAGCGCTGAAGCTTTCTTT
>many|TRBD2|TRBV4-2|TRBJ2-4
CASSQEITSGGRNIQYF
TGTGCCAGCAGCCAAGAAATAACTAGCGGGGGAAGGAACATTCAGTACTTC
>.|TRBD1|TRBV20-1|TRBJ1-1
CSARDQRQGYTEAFF
TGCAGTGCTAGAGATCAAAGACAGGGATACACTGAAGCTTTCTTT
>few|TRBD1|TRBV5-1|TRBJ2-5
CASTILGQGGRETQYF
TGCGCCAGCACCATCCTTGGACAGGGGGGCCGAGAGACCCAGTACTTC